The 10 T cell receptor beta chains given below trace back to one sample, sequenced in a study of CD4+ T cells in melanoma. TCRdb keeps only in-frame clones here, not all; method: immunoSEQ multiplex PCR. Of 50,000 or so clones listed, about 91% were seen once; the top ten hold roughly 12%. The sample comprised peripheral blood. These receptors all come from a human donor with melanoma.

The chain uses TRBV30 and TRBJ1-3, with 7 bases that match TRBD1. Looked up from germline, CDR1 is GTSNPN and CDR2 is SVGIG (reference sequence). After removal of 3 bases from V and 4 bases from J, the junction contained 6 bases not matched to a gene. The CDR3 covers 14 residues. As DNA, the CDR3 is TGTGCCTGGAGGAGGGGGCCAGGGGGAAACACCATATATTTT. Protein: CAWRRGPGGNTIYF.

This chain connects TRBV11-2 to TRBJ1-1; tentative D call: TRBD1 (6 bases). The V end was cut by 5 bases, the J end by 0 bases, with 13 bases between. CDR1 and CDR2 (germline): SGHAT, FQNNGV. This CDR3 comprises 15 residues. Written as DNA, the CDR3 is TGTGCCAGCAGCCCGTACAGGGCCATGAACACTGAAGCTTTCTTT. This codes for CASSPYRAMNTEAFF.

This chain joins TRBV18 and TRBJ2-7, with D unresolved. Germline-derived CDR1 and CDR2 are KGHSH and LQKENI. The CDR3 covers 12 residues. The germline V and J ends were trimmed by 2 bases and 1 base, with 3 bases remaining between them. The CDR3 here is CASSPESYEQYF. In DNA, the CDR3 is TGTGCCAGCTCACCAGAGTCCTACGAGCAGTACTTC.

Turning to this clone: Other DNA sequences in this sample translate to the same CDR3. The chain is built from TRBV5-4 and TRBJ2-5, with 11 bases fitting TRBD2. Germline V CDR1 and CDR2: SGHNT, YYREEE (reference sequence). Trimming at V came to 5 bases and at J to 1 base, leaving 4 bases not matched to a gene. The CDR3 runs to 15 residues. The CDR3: CASRTGTSGQETQYF. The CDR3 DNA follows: TGTGCCAGCAGGACCGGGACTAGCGGCCAAGAGACCCAGTACTTC.

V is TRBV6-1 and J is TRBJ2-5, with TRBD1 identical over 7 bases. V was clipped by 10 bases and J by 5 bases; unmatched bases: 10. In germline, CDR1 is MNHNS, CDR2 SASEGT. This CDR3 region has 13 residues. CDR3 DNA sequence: TGTGCCACCCAAGACAGGGCGGGTGAGACCCAGTACTTC. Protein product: CATQDRAGETQYF.

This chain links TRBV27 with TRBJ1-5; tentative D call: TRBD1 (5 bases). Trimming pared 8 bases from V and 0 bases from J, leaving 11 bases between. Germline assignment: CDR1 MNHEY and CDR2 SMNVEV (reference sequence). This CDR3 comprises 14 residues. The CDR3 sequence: CASGSGYSNQPQHF. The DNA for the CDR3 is TGTGCCAGCGGATCAGGGTATAGCAATCAGCCCCAGCATTTT.

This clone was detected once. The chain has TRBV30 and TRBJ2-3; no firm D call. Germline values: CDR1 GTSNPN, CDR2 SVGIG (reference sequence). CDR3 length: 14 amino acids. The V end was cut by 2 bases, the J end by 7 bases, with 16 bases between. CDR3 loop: CAWSITPPHYTQYF. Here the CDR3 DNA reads TGTGCCTGGAGTATAACTCCACCTCACTATACGCAGTATTTT.

The CDR3 DNA sequence: TGTGCCAGCAGTCAGGGATCCTACAATGAGCAGTTCTTC. This translates into CASSQGSYNEQFF. V is TRBV6-4 and J is TRBJ2-1, with a weak D call TRBD1 (5 bases). The CDR3 is made up of 13 amino acids. V shed 5 bases and J shed 1 base, with 6 bases lying between them. The germline V gene encodes CDR1 MRHNA and CDR2 SNTAGT.

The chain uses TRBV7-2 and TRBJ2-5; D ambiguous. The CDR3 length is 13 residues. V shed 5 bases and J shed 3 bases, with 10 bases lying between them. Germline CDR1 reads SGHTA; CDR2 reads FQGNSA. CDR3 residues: CASSLLAEETQYF. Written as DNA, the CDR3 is TGTGCCAGCAGCCTCTTGGCCGAAGAGACCCAGTACTTC. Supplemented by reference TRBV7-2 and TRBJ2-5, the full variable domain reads GAGVSQSPSNKVTEKGKDVELRCDPISGHTALYWYRQSLGQGLEFLIYFQGNSAPDKSGLPSDRFSAERTGGSVSTLTIQRTQQEDSAVYLCASSLLAEETQYFGPGTRLLVL.

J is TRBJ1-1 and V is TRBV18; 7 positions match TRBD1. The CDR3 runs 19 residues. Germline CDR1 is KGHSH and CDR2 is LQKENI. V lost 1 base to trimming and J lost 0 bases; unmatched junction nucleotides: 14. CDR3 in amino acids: CASSPLSPDRDHVNTEAFF. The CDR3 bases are TGTGCCAGCTCACCACTCTCTCCAGACAGGGATCATGTGAACACTGAAGCTTTCTTT.